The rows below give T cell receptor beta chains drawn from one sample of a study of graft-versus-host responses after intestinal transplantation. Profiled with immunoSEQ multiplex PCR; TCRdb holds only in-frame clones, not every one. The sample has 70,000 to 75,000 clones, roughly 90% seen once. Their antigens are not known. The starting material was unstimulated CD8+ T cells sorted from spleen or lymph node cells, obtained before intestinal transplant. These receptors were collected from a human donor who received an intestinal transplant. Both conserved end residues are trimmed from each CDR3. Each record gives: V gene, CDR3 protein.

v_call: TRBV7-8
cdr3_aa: ASSPRGEAAEQY

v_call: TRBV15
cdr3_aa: ATSRAPKPYRAIGEKLF

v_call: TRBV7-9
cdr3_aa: ASSFRTGGYQETQY

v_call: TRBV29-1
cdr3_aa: SVTGTTNEKLF

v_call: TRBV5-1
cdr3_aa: ASSPRTGLYTLNYGYT

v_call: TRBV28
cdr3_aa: ASSSPGLAYREQF

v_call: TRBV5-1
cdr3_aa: ASRHSGTGDEQY

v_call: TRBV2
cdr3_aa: ARRTGHTEAF

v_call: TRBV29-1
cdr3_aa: SVAASSYNEQF

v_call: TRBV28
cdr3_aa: ASIPSQGLNTGELF

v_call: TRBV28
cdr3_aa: ASMRDANYEQY

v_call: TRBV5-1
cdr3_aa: ASSLGTGYPTDTQY

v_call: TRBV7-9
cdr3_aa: ASSFWGDEKLF

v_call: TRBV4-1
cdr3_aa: ASSQVRDRAYGYT

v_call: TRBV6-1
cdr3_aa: ASSVAGRGPYEQY

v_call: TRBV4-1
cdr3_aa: ASSQDDSGGQETQY

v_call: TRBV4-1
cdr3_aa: ASSLWGTAKNIQY

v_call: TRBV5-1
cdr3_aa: ASSLAADRGLNNEQF

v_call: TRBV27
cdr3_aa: ASRSGFPYEQY

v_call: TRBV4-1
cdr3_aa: ASSQVPNAGGGSYEQY

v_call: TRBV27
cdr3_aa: ASSPQGYTEAF

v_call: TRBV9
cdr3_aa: ASSAVAGTYSGNTIY

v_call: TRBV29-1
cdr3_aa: SVHPSAGVEETQY

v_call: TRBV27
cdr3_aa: ASPPRQGGVSGQETQY

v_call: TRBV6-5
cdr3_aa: ASSQTGDGSDTQY

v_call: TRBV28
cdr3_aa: ASSLYRLAVGYEQY

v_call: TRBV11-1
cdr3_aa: ASSLRGGRGWDTEAF

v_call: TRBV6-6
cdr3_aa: ASSSDPGGRQETQY

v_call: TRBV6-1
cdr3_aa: ASSDLAGGPETQY

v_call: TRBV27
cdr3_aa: ASSFTRGVGTDTQY

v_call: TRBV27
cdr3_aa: ASSEEVRTDTQY

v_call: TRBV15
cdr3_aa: ATSSEHQGGTEAF

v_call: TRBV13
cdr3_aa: ASSLGTTGGGVANYGYT

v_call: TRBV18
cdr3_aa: ASSLGGQQYEQY

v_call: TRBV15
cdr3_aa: ATSSFLLGSGGNQPQH

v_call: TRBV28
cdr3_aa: ASSPAPDRAPYEQY

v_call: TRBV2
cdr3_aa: ASTQGGFETDEQF

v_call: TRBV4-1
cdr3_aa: ASSHPGLAGGRKDDEQF

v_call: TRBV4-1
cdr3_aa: ASSRTGSYEQY

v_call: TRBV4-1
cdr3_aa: ASSQGGRGSSGYT

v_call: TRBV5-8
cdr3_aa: ASSRGQGAPGLDYT

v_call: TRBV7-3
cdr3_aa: ASSLGGPTDTQY

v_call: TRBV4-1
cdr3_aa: ASSQEVPGQAHETQY

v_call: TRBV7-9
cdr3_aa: ASSWAGPRNTEAF

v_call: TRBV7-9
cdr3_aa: ASSFDGDSEKLF

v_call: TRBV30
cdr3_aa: AWSVGAGLNEQF

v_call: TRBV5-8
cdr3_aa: ASSLVRGGHEQY

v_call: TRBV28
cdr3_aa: ASGLAVSYEQY

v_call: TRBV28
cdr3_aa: ASSSSFLTTGWVPEAF

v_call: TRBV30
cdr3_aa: AWSVEGPIQERLVAGGAEQF

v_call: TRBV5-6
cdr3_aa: ASRPTSGEAIQY

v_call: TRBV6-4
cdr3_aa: ASSEDGGTGELF

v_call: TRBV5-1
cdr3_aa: ASRITGQGVYEQY

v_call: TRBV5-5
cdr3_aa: ASSLEAYEQY

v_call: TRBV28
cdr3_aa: ASSFNPGVHYYYNEQF

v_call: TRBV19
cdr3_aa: ASSIGGFNQPQH

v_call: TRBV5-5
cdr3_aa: ASSWEQVWETQY

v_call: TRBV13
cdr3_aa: ASSPEEQEAF